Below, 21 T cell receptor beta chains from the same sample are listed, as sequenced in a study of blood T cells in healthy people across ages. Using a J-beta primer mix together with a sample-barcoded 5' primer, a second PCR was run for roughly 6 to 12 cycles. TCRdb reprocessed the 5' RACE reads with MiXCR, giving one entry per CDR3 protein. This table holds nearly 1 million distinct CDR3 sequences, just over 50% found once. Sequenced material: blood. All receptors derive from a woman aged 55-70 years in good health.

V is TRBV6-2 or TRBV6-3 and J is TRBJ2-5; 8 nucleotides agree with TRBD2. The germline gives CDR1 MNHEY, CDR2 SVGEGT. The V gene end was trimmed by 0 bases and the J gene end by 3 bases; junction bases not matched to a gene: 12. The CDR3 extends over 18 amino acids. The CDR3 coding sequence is TGTGCCAGCAGTTACTCCCGGAGGATAGCGGGACCCAAAGAGACCCAGTACTTC. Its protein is CASSYSRRIAGPKETQYF.

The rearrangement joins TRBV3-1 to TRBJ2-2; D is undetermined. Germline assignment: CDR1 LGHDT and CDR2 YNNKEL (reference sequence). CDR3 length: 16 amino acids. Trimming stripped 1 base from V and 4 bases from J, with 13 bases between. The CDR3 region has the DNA TGTGCCAGCAGCCAAGGGATCACCTTAGGCACCGGGGAGCTGTTTTTT. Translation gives CASSQGITLGTGELFF.

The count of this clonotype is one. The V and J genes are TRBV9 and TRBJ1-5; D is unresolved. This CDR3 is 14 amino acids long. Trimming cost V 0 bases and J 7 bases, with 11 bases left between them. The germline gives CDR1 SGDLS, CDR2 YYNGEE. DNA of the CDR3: TGTGCCAGCAGCGTAGGGGTTGGCTTCCAGCCCCAGCATTTT. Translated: CASSVGVGFQPQHF.

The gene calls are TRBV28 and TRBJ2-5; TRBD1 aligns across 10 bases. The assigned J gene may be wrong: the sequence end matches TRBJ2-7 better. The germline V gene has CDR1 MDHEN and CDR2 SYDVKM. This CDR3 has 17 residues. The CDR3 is CASSPSLGQGISYEQYF. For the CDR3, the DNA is TGTGCCAGCAGTCCCAGTTTGGGACAGGGGATCTCCTACGAGCAGTACTTC.

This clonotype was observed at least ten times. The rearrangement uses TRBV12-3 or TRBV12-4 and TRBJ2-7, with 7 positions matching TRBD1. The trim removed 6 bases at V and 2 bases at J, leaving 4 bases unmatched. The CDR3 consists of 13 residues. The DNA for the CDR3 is TGTGCCAGCAGCAAGACAGGGACCTACGAGCAGTACTTC. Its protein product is CASSKTGTYEQYF.

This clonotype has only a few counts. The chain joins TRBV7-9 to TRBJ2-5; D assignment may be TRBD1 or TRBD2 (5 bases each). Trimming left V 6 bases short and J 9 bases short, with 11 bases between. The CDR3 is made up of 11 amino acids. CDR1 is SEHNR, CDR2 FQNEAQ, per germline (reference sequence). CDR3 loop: CASRLRDPQYF. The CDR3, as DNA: TGTGCCAGCAGGCTCCGGGACCCCCAGTACTTC.

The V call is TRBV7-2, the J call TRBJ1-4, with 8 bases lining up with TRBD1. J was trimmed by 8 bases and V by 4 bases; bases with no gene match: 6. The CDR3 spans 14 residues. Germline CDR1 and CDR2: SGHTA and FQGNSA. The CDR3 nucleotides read TGTGCCAGCAGCTCCGGGACAGGACCGGAAAAACTGTTTTTT. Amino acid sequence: CASSSGTGPEKLFF.

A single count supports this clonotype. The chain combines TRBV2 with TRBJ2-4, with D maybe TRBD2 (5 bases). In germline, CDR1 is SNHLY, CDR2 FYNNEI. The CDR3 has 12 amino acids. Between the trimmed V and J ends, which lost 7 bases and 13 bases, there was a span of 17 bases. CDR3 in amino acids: CASMVGEAGQYF. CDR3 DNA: TGTGCCAGCATGGTCGGGGAAGCTGGGCAGTACTTC.

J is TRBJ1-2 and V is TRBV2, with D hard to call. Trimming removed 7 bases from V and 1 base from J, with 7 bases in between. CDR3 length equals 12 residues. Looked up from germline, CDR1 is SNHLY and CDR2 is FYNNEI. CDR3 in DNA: TGTGCCAGCAACGGACTTAACTATGGCTACACCTTC. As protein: CASNGLNYGYTF.

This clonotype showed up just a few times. As DNA, the CDR3 is TGCAGTGCTAGAGATTTGGAGGGGTCAATTTACGAGCAGTACTTC. Its protein is CSARDLEGSIYEQYF. The V gene is TRBV20-1, the J gene TRBJ2-7, with a tentative D call TRBD2 (6 bases). Germline V lookup: CDR1 DFQATT, CDR2 SNEGSKA (reference sequence). The CDR3 spans 15 residues. V lost 0 bases and J lost 4, with 16 bases in between.

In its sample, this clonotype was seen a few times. This CDR3 is CATSTVGLAVQETQYF. CDR3 sequence (DNA): TGTGCCACCAGCACCGTAGGACTAGCGGTTCAAGAGACCCAGTACTTC. V gene TRBV15 combines with J gene TRBJ2-5; 10 bases are shared with TRBD2. Germline trimming cut 4 bases from V and 2 bases from J; bases unmatched to any gene: 7. The CDR3 consists of 16 residues. Germline assignment: CDR1 LNHNV and CDR2 YYDKDF (reference sequence).

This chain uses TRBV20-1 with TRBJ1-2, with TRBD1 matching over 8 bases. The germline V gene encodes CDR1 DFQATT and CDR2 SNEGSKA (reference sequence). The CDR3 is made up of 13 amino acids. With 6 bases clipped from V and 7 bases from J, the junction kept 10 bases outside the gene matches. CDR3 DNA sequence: TGCAGTGCACCAGACAGGGGAGCGGGTGGCTACACCTTC. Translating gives CSAPDRGAGGYTF.

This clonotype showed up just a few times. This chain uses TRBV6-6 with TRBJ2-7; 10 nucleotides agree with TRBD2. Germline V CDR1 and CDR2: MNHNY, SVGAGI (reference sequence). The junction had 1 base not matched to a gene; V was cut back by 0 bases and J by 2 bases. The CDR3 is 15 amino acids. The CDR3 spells CASSYSSGRAYEQYF. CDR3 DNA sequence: TGTGCCAGCAGTTACTCCAGCGGGAGGGCCTACGAGCAGTACTTC.

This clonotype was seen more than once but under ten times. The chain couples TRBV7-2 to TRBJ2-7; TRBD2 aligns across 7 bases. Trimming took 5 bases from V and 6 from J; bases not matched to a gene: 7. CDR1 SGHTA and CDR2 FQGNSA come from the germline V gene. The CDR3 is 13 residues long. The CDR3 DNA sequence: TGTGCCAGCAGCGCCGTACTAGCGCTCGAGCAGTACTTC. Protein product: CASSAVLALEQYF.

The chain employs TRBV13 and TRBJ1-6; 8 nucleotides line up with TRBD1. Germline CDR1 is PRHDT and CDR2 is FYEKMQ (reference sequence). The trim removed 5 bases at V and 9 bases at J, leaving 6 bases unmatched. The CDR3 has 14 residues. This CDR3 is CASSKGQGVSPLHF. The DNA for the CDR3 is TGTGCCAGCAGCAAAGGACAGGGTGTTTCACCCCTCCACTTT.

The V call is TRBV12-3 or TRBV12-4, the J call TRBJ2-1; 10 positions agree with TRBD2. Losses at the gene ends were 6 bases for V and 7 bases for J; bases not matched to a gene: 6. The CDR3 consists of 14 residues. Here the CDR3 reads CASRRTSGGNEQFF. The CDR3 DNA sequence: TGTGCCAGCAGACGGACTAGCGGAGGGAATGAGCAGTTCTTC.

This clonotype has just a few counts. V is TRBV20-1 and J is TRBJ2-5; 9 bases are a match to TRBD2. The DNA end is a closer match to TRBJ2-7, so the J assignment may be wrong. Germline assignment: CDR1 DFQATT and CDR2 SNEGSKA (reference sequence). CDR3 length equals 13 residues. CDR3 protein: CSASSGRFNEQYF. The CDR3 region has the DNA TGCAGTGCTAGTAGCGGGAGATTTAACGAGCAGTACTTC.

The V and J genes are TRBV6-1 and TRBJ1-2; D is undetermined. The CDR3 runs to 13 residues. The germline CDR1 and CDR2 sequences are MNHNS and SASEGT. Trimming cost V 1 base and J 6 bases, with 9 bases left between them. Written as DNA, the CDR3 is TGTGCCAGCAGTGAAGAGTCCGGGGATGGCTACACCTTC. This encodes CASSEESGDGYTF.

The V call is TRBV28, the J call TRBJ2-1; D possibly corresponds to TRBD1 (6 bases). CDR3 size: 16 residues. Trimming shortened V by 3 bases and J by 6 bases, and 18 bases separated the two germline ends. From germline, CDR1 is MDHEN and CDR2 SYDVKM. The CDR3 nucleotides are TGTGCCAGCAGTTTTTTCGTTCGGGACAACGGCAATGAGCAGTTCTTC. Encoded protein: CASSFFVRDNGNEQFF. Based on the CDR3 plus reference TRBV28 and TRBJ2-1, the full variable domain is DVKVTQSSRYLVKRTGEKVFLECVQDMDHENMFWYRQDPGLGLRLIYFSYDVKMKEKGDIPEGYSVSREKKERFSLILESASTNQTSMYLCASSFFVRDNGNEQFFGPGTRLTVL.

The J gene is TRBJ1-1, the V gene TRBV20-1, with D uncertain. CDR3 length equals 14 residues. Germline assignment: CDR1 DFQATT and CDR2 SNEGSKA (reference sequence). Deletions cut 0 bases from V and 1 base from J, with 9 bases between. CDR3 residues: CSAREGGWNTEAFF. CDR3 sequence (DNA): TGCAGTGCTAGAGAGGGAGGGTGGAACACTGAAGCTTTCTTT.

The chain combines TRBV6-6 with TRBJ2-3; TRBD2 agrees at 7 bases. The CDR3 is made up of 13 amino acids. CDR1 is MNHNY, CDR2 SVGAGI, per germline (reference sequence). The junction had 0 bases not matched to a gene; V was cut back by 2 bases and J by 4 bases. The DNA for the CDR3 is TGTGCCAGCAGTTACGCGGGGGCAGATACGCAGTATTTT. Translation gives CASSYAGADTQYF.